This T cell receptor beta chain was sequenced during a study of CD8 T cells in Susac syndrome. Overall study context: When their blood was taken, patients with Susac syndrome were therapy-naive, taking corticosteroids, or taking intravenous immunoglobulin alone.

A word on this clonotype: The antigen is undetermined.

cDNA came from roughly 0.47 to 1 ug RNA primed by random hexamers. Across 54 Vbeta and 13 Jbeta, immunoSEQ multiplex PCR amplified TCR beta CDR3. MiXCR was run by TCRdb on the immunoSEQ multiplex PCR reads, yielding one entry per CDR3 protein. The sample records 170,000 or so distinct CDR3 sequences, about 96% being singletons. The patients with Susac syndrome were individuals who fulfilled the recently defined diagnostic criteria for disease that was either definite or probable. Regarding the study as a whole: The CD4+ T cell repertoires of Susac syndrome were found to show no clonal expansion.

CDR1 and CDR2 (germline): MGHDK, SYGVNS. The CDR3 is 18 amino acids. With V trimmed by 6 bases and J by 4 bases, 12 bases remained unmatched. Sequencing input: CD4+ T cells from PBMCs. This chain links TRBV25-1 with TRBJ2-5; 15 bases are a match to TRBD2. This receptor was obtained from a human donor with Susac syndrome. CDR3 sequence (DNA): TGTGCCAGCAGCGAAGGGACTAGCGGGAGGCCGTTCGGAGAGACCCAGTACTTC. It is translated as CASSEGTSGRPFGETQYF.